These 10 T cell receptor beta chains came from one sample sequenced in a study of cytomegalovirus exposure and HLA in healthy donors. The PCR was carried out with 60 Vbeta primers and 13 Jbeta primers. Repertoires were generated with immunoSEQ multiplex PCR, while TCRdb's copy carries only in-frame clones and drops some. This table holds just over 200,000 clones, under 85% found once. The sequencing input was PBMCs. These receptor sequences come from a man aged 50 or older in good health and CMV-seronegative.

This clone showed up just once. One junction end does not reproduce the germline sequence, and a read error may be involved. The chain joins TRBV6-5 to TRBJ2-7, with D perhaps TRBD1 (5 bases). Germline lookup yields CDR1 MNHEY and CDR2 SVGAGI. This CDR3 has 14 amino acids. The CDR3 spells CASSYYQGTYEQYF. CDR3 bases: TGTGCCAGCAGTTACTATCAGGGAACCTACGAGCAGTATTTC.

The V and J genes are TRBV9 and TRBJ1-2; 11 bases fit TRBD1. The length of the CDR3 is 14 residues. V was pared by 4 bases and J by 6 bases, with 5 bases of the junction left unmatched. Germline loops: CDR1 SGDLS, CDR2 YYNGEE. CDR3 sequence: CASSTWTGGNGYTF. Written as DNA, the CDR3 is TGTGCCAGCAGCACCTGGACAGGGGGCAATGGCTACACCTTC.

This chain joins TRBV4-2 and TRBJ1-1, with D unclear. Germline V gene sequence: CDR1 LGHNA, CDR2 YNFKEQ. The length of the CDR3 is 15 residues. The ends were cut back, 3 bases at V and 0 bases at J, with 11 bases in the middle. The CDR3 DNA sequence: TGTGCCAGCAGCCAGAACAGTGTAATGAACACTGAAGCTTTCTTT. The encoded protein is CASSQNSVMNTEAFF.

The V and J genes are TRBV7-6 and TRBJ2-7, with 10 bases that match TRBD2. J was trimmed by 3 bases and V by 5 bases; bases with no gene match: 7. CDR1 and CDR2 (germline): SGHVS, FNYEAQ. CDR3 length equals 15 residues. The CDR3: CASSHRLAGVYEQYF. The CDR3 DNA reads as TGTGCCAGCAGCCACCGGCTAGCGGGAGTCTACGAGCAGTACTTC.

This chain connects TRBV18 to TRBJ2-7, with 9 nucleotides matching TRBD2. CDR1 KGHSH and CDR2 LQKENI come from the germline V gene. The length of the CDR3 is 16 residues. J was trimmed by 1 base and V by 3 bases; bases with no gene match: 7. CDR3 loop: CASSPLIAGESYEQYF. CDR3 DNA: TGTGCCAGCTCACCCCTTATAGCGGGAGAGTCCTACGAGCAGTACTTC.

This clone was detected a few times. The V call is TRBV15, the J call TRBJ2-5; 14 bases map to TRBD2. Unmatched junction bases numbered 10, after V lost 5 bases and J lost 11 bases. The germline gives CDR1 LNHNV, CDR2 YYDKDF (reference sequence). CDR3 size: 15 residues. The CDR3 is CATSGSGLAGEVQYF. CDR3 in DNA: TGTGCCACCAGCGGGTCGGGACTAGCGGGAGAAGTGCAGTACTTC.

The CDR3 coding sequence is TGTGCCAGCAGCTCCGGACAGGGGGCTTACGGGGAGCTGTTTTTT. Protein: CASSSGQGAYGELFF. This chain connects TRBV5-4 to TRBJ2-2; 11 bases match TRBD1. V was pared by 3 bases and J by 7 bases, with 5 bases of the junction left unmatched. CDR1 and CDR2 (germline): SGHNT, YYREEE (reference sequence). The CDR3 contains 15 residues.

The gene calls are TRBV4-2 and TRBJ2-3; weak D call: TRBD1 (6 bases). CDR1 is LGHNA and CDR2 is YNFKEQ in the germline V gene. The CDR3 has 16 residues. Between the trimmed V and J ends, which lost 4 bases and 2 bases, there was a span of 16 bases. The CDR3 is CASSPLRTGSTDTQYF. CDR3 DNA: TGTGCCAGCAGCCCTCTGAGAACAGGGTCCACAGATACGCAGTATTTT.

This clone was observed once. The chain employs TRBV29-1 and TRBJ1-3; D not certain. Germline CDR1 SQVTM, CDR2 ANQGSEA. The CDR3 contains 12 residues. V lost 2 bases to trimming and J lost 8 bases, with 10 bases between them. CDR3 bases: TGCAGCGTTGAACGTAGGAGCGACACCATATATTTT. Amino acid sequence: CSVERRSDTIYF. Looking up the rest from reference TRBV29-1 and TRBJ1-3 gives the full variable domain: SAVISQKPSRDICQRGTSLTIQCQVDSQVTMMFWYRQQPGQSLTLIATANQGSEATYESGFVIDKFPISRPNLTFSTLTVSNMSPEDSSIYLCSVERRSDTIYFGEGSWLTVV.

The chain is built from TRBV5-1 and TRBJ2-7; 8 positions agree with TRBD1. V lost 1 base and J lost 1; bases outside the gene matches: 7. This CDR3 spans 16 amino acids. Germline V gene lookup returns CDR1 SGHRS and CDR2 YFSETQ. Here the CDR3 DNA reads TGCGCCAGCAGCTTGAGTACAGGGGGGACTTCCTACGAGCAGTACTTC. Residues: CASSLSTGGTSYEQYF.